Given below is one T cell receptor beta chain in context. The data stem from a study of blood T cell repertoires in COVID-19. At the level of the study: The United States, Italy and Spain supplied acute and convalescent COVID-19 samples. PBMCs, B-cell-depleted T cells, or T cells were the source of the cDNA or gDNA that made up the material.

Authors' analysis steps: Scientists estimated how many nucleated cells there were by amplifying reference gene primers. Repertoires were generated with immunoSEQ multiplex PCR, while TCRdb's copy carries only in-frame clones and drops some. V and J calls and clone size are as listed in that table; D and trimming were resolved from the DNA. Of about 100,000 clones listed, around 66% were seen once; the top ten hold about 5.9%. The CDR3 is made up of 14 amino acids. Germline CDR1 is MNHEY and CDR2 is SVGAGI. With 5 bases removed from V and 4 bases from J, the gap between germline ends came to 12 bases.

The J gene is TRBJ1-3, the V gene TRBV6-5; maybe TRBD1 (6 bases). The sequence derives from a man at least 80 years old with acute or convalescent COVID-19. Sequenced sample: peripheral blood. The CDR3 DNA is TGTGCCAGCAGTCGGTTCGGACAGGGAAACACCATATATTTT. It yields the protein CASSRFGQGNTIYF.